The 5 T cell receptor beta chains reported below all come from one sample, sequenced in a study of sequential checkpoint blockade in melanoma. Specified treatment: randomized to nivolumab then ipilimumab (arm A) or the reverse (arm B). Profiling relied on immunoSEQ multiplex PCR, and the TCRdb table lists in-frame clones only, not all of them. The repertoire holds around 2,300 clones, approximately 20% seen once, with about 3.9% in the top ten. Sequenced here: tumor tissue (inferred from file names), sampled from a patient given nivolumab and ipilimumab in sequence. Every receptor here comes from a human donor with melanoma.

The table lists this clone with a few counts. One junction end does not reproduce the germline sequence, and a read error may be involved. The J gene is TRBJ1-1, the V gene TRBV6-8; maybe TRBD1 (5 bases). This CDR3 is 15 amino acids long. The germline V gene has CDR1 MNHGY and CDR2 SAAAGT. The chain's CDR3 is CAISGSGRWETEAFF. DNA for the CDR3: TGTGCCATCAGTGGCTCGGGACGGTGGGAAACTGAAGCTTTCTTT.

Ten or more counts support this clone. The rearrangement links TRBV11-3 to TRBJ2-5, with a tentative D call TRBD2 (6 bases). Germline CDR1 and CDR2: SGHNT and YENEEA. The V end was cut by 5 bases, the J end by 7 bases, with 17 bases between. The CDR3 spans 14 residues. The DNA for the CDR3 is TGTGCCAGCAGCACATCGGGGGAGTACGGGACCCAGTACTTC. This translates into CASSTSGEYGTQYF.

This clone was counted between two and nine times. The chain combines TRBV14 with TRBJ1-1; D is unresolved. Germline CDR1 reads SGHDN; CDR2 reads FVKESK. CDR3 size: 11 residues. V was trimmed by 0 bases and J by 12 bases, leaving 8 bases between them. The CDR3 reads CASSQEGPSFF. DNA of the CDR3: TGTGCCAGCAGCCAAGAAGGACCATCTTTCTTT.

This sequence joins TRBV6-8 and TRBJ2-7; D ambiguous. The CDR3 loop spans 15 amino acids. V was trimmed by 2 bases and J by 0 bases, leaving 11 bases between them. The V gene's germline CDR1 is MNHGY and CDR2 SAAAGT. This CDR3 reads CASSYTGRSSYEQYF. The CDR3 DNA reads TGTGCCAGCAGTTACACCGGACGGAGCTCCTACGAGCAGTACTTC.

This clone was observed a handful of times. J is TRBJ2-3 and V is TRBV6-8; D is uncertain. V was cut by 0 bases and J by 7 bases, with 5 bases left in between. The CDR3 contains 12 residues. The germline CDR1 and CDR2 sequences are MNHGY and SAAAGT. The DNA of the CDR3 is TGTGCCAGCAGTTACTCGGGGAATACGCAGTATTTT. Translating it yields CASSYSGNTQYF.